Each of the 7 T cell receptor beta chains below was sequenced from the same sample in a study of chemoradiotherapy in HPV16-positive cancers (dated 2022 in TCRdb). Receptor libraries were prepared by the immunoSEQ multiplex PCR assay. This is the immuneACCESS table as TCRdb keeps it, with only in-frame sequences that have V and J called. A part of the clones is gone; compared with another copy, unresolved V genes explain less than half, and the rest is unexplained. For this sample the table gives about 8,600 clones, of which around 88% were detected only once. In total, the top ten clones hold 14% to 15% of the sample. The sample consisted of blood, taken from a patient who underwent chemoradiotherapy. All receptors derive from a human donor with HPV-associated anogenital cancer.

The V call is TRBV4-3, the J call TRBJ2-1; either TRBD1 or TRBD2 may supply D (6 bases each). The CDR3 covers 14 residues. From germline, CDR1 is LGHNA and CDR2 YSLEER. V lost 4 bases and J lost 0, with 7 bases in between. DNA of the CDR3: TGCGCCAGCAGCCCGGGGGCCTCCTACAATGAGCAGTTCTTC. It translates to CASSPGASYNEQFF.

The rearrangement uses TRBV28 and TRBJ1-4, with 7 bases that match TRBD1. V shed 5 bases, J shed 4 bases, and the junction held 7 bases outside the gene matches. From germline, CDR1 is MDHEN and CDR2 SYDVKM. This CDR3 comprises 15 residues. The CDR3 region is CASSGRGLNNEKLFF. In DNA, the CDR3 is TGTGCCAGCAGTGGTAGGGGGCTTAATAATGAAAAACTGTTTTTT.

V usage is TRBV30 and J usage is TRBJ1-3, with D tentatively TRBD1 (5 bases). CDR1 GTSNPN and CDR2 SVGIG come from the germline V gene (reference sequence). V was pared by 1 base and J by 0 bases, with 10 bases between. CDR3 length: 15 amino acids. CDR3 coding DNA: TGTGCCTGGAGTGGGGGACCGCTCTCTGGAAACACCATATATTTT. Residues: CAWSGGPLSGNTIYF.

The gene calls are TRBV7-2 and TRBJ2-7, with D maybe TRBD1 (6 bases). The CDR3 totals 15 residues. CDR1 and CDR2 (germline): SGHTA, FQGNSA. Trimming left V 3 bases short and J 6 bases short, with 18 bases between. The CDR3 region is CASSFAPGQRSEQYF. In nucleotides, the CDR3 is TGTGCCAGCAGCTTCGCCCCCGGACAGAGAAGCGAGCAGTACTTC.

The rearrangement links TRBV11-2 to TRBJ2-5; TRBD2 aligns across 8 bases. Trimming at V came to 5 bases and at J to 2 bases, leaving 13 bases not matched to a gene. This CDR3 has 17 residues. CDR1 and CDR2 from the germline V gene are SGHAT and FQNNGV. CDR3 residues: CASSPQTGGAEQETQYF. CDR3 sequence (DNA): TGTGCCAGCAGCCCCCAAACCGGGGGGGCGGAACAAGAGACCCAGTACTTC. The full variable domain, its missing parts supplied by reference TRBV11-2 and TRBJ2-5, is EAGVAQSPRYKIIEKRQSVAFWCNPISGHATLYWYQQILGQGPKLLIQFQNNGVVDDSQLPKDRFSAERLKGVDSTLKIQPAKLEDSAVYLCASSPQTGGAEQETQYFGPGTRLLVL.

The chain uses TRBV5-1 and TRBJ1-1, with D possibly matching TRBD1 (6 bases). This CDR3 comprises 16 residues. Trimming pared 1 base from V and 1 base from J, leaving 14 bases between. Per germline, CDR1 SGHRS and CDR2 YFSETQ. In DNA form, the CDR3 reads TGCGCCAGCAGCTTGTTGGGGGGGGCGCAGAACACTGAAGCTTTCTTT. This encodes CASSLLGGAQNTEAFF.

V and J are TRBV7-6 and TRBJ2-3; 10 bases are a match to TRBD2. Looked up from germline, CDR1 is SGHVS and CDR2 is FNYEAQ. This CDR3 has 15 amino acids. V lost 5 bases to trimming and J lost 6 bases; unmatched junction nucleotides: 8. The CDR3 loop is CASSPPPSGGDTQYF. The CDR3 nucleotides read TGTGCCAGCAGCCCCCCCCCTAGCGGGGGTGATACGCAGTATTTT.